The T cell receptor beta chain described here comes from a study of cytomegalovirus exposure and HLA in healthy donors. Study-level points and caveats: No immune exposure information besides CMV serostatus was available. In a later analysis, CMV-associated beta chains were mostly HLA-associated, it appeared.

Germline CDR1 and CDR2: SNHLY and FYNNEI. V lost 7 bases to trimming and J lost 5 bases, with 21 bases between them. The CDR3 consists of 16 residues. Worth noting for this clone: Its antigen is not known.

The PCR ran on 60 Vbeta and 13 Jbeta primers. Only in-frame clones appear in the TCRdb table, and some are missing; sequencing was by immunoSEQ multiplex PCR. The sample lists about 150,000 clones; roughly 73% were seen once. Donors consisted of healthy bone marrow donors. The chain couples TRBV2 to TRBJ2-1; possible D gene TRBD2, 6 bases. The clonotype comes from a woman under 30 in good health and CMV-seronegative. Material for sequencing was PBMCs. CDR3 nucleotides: TGTGCCAGCATAAAGGAGGCGGGGCAAACCAACAATGAGCAGTTCTTC. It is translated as CASIKEAGQTNNEQFF.